One and the same sample provided the 29 T cell receptor beta chains below, sequenced in a study of cytomegalovirus exposure and HLA in healthy donors. With 60 Vbeta and 13 Jbeta primers, the PCR was carried out. Profiled with immunoSEQ multiplex PCR; TCRdb holds only in-frame clones, not every one. The sample yields about 200,000 clones, about 80% seen once. The specimen was PBMCs. The source of these receptors is a girl between 10 and 17 years old in good health and CMV-seronegative.

The chain has TRBV7-2 and TRBJ2-5; possible D gene TRBD2, 6 bases. V gave up 0 bases and J gave up 2 bases, with 7 bases separating them. The length of the CDR3 is 14 residues. Germline lookup yields CDR1 SGHTA and CDR2 FQGNSA. CDR3 DNA sequence: TGTGCCAGCAGCTTAGCACTAGCTCAAGAGACCCAGTACTTC. It translates to CASSLALAQETQYF.

This chain connects TRBV27 to TRBJ1-5; D ambiguous. The CDR3 contains 12 residues. CDR1 MNHEY and CDR2 SMNVEV come from the germline V gene (reference sequence). Trimming left V 9 bases short and J 2 bases short, with 8 bases between. The CDR3 protein is CASPTGNQPQHF. CDR3 sequence (DNA): TGTGCCAGTCCCACAGGCAATCAGCCCCAGCATTTT.

In DNA, the CDR3 is TGTGCCAGCAGTGCCCTCGATCGGGGGGGCGGCACAGATACGCAGTATTTT. The encoded protein is CASSALDRGGGTDTQYF. The chain joins TRBV2 to TRBJ2-3; 8 bases fit TRBD2. The CDR3 covers 17 residues. The germline V gene encodes CDR1 SNHLY and CDR2 FYNNEI. Trimming cost V 4 bases and J 1 base; bases outside gene matches: 10. The whole variable domain, filled in from reference TRBV2 and TRBJ2-3, reads EPEVTQTPSHQVTQMGQEVILRCVPISNHLYFYWYRQILGQKVEFLVSFYNNEISEKSEIFDDQFSVERPDGSNFTLKIRSTKLEDSAMYFCASSALDRGGGTDTQYFGPGTRLTVL.

The chain links TRBV11-1 to TRBJ1-1; a possible D gene is TRBD1 (6 bases). Germline CDR1 reads SGHAT; CDR2 reads FQDESV (reference sequence). With 4 bases removed from V and 3 bases from J, the gap between germline ends came to 18 bases. The CDR3 covers 16 residues. In DNA, the CDR3 is TGTGCCAGCAGCTCTTCGCTAGGGGGACCCTACACTGAAGCTTTCTTT. It yields the protein CASSSSLGGPYTEAFF. The whole variable domain, filled in from reference TRBV11-1 and TRBJ1-1, reads EAEVAQSPRYKITEKSQAVAFWCDPISGHATLYWYRQILGQGPELLVQFQDESVVDDSQLPKDRFSAERLKGVDSTLKIQPAELGDSAMYLCASSSSLGGPYTEAFFGQGTRLTVV.

This clone was recorded a few times. The chain is built from TRBV4-3 and TRBJ2-1, with 7 bases fitting TRBD1. Per germline, CDR1 LGHNA and CDR2 YSLEER. The ends lost 0 bases at V and 2 bases at J; junction bases unmatched: 4. The CDR3 runs to 16 residues. CDR3 coding DNA: TGCGCCAGCAGCCAAGAGTACAGGGGCCCCTACAATGAGCAGTTCTTC. This gives the protein CASSQEYRGPYNEQFF.

This clone was counted between two and nine times. V and J are TRBV19 and TRBJ1-1; TRBD1 might be the D (5 bases). Germline V gene lookup returns CDR1 LNHDA and CDR2 SQIVND (reference sequence). The CDR3 covers 12 residues. Trimming pared 1 base from V and 7 bases from J, leaving 7 bases between. CDR3: CASSIGRGEAFF. DNA of the CDR3: TGTGCCAGTAGTATAGGGAGGGGTGAAGCTTTCTTT.

The V call is TRBV7-2, the J call TRBJ1-2; D possibly corresponds to TRBD1 (6 bases). CDR1 and CDR2 from the germline V gene are SGHTA and FQGNSA. V was cut by 5 bases and J by 8 bases, with 15 bases left in between. This CDR3 has 13 residues. As DNA, the CDR3 is TGTGCCAGCAGCACCTACAGGGCTTTGGGCTACACCTTC. It codes for CASSTYRALGYTF.

The CDR3 reads CSVDSNTEAFF. The CDR3 coding sequence is TGCAGCGTCGACTCGAACACTGAAGCTTTCTTT. The chain carries TRBV29-1 and TRBJ1-1; no reliable D call. The CDR3 length is 11 residues. Deletions cut 6 bases from V and 1 base from J, with 6 bases between. From germline, CDR1 is SQVTM and CDR2 ANQGSEA. Full variable domain (remainder filled in from reference TRBV29-1 and TRBJ1-1): SAVISQKPSRDICQRGTSLTIQCQVDSQVTMMFWYRQQPGQSLTLIATANQGSEATYESGFVIDKFPISRPNLTFSTLTVSNMSPEDSSIYLCSVDSNTEAFFGQGTRLTVV.

This clone was recorded once. The genes are TRBV14 and TRBJ1-2; D possibly corresponds to TRBD1 (5 bases). CDR1 is SGHDN, CDR2 FVKESK, per germline. The CDR3 is 13 amino acids. V gave up 2 bases and J gave up 6 bases, with 10 bases separating them. The CDR3 here is CASSQQAGHGYTF. The CDR3 coding sequence is TGTGCCAGCAGCCAACAAGCGGGACATGGCTACACCTTC.

This clone was counted between two and nine times. This chain joins TRBV6-1 and TRBJ1-1; 9 positions agree with TRBD1. Trimming at V came to 5 bases and at J to 0 bases, leaving 4 bases not matched to a gene. Germline loops: CDR1 MNHNS, CDR2 SASEGT. The CDR3 runs 15 residues. The CDR3 DNA is TGTGCCAGCAGTCCCCGGGACAGGGTGAACACTGAAGCTTTCTTT. Its translation: CASSPRDRVNTEAFF.

The genes are TRBV6-1 and TRBJ2-7; no reliable D call. Trimming took off 5 bases at V and 0 bases at J, with 8 bases between the two ends. The CDR3 loop spans 13 amino acids. The germline V gene has CDR1 MNHNS and CDR2 SASEGT. Here the CDR3 reads CASSLAVSYEQYF. For the CDR3, the DNA is TGTGCCAGCAGTCTTGCGGTCTCCTACGAGCAGTACTTC.

The CDR3 DNA reads TGTGCCAGCAGCTTACTTGGCGGGAGGGTTACCTACGAGCAGTACTTC. Translated, it gives CASSLLGGRVTYEQYF. The chain combines TRBV7-3 with TRBJ2-7, with TRBD2 matching over 9 bases. V shed 2 bases and J 2 bases; nucleotides not matched to a gene: 7. The CDR3 length is 16 residues. The germline gives CDR1 SGHTA, CDR2 FQGTGA.

The chain combines TRBV6-5 with TRBJ2-7; 7 nucleotides agree with TRBD1. Germline V lookup: CDR1 MNHEY, CDR2 SVGAGI. V lost 0 bases to trimming and J lost 2 bases; unmatched junction nucleotides: 4. The CDR3 is made up of 15 amino acids. The CDR3 is CASSYSQGFPYEQYF. The CDR3 nucleotides are TGTGCCAGCAGTTACTCACAGGGGTTCCCCTACGAGCAGTACTTC.

This clone was observed a handful of times. The chain recombines TRBV10-2 with TRBJ2-3, with a possible D match to TRBD2 (7 bases). In germline, CDR1 is WSHSY, CDR2 SAAADI. Trimming removed 8 bases from V and 5 bases from J, with 26 bases in between. CDR3 length: 17 amino acids. As DNA, the CDR3 is TGCGCCAGCTGCCCTGGGGGCGGGAGAGGGTTGGGAGATACGCAGTATTTT. This gives the protein CASCPGGGRGLGDTQYF.

The CDR3: CASSLGDRGEETQYF. The CDR3 nucleotides are TGTGCCAGCAGCTTAGGGGACAGGGGAGAAGAGACCCAGTACTTC. V and J are TRBV7-9 and TRBJ2-5; 10 bases are a match to TRBD1. CDR3 length: 15 amino acids. The junction had 2 bases not matched to a gene; V was cut back by 1 base and J by 3 bases. The germline V gene encodes CDR1 SEHNR and CDR2 FQNEAQ (reference sequence).

CDR3 region: CASSSGQNTDTQYF. CDR3 coding DNA: TGCGCCAGCAGCTCAGGACAGAACACAGATACGCAGTATTTT. This chain uses TRBV5-1 with TRBJ2-3; TRBD1 might be the D (6 bases). The CDR3 runs 14 residues. Per germline, CDR1 SGHRS and CDR2 YFSETQ. Between the trimmed V and J ends, which lost 3 bases and 2 bases, there was a span of 10 bases.

This rearrangement joins TRBV6-5 to TRBJ2-2; maybe TRBD2 (5 bases). Per the germline V gene, CDR1 is MNHEY and CDR2 is SVGAGI. Trimming pared 3 bases from V and 3 bases from J, leaving 14 bases between. The CDR3 runs to 16 residues. The CDR3 here is CASSYLLEGDTGELFF. CDR3 sequence (DNA): TGTGCCAGCAGTTATTTGCTAGAGGGAGACACCGGGGAGCTGTTTTTT.

The rearrangement joins TRBV5-1 to TRBJ1-5, with 7 bases identical to TRBD1. The CDR3 has 15 residues. Germline CDR1 SGHRS, CDR2 YFSETQ. V lost 3 bases, J lost 5 bases, and 8 bases stayed unmatched. CDR3 nucleotide sequence: TGCGCCAGCAGCTCCACGGGGACAGTCGATCAGCCCCAGCATTTT. This codes for CASSSTGTVDQPQHF. The full variable domain, in which reference TRBV5-1 and TRBJ1-5 provide the parts outside the CDR3, is KAGVTQTPRYLIKTRGQQVTLSCSPISGHRSVSWYQQTPGQGLQFLFEYFSETQRNKGNFPGRFSGRQFSNSRSEMNVSTLELGDSALYLCASSSTGTVDQPQHFGDGTRLSIL.

The chain joins TRBV6-1 to TRBJ1-2; D possibly corresponds to TRBD1 (6 bases). The CDR3 has 14 amino acids. V dropped 7 bases and J dropped 0 bases, with 12 bases sitting between them. Per germline, CDR1 MNHNS and CDR2 SASEGT. CDR3 region: CASNLDRSNYGYTF. The CDR3 coding sequence is TGTGCCAGCAACCTAGACAGGTCTAACTATGGCTACACCTTC.

V gene TRBV21-1 combines with J gene TRBJ1-5; the table gives TRBD1 as D, unverified against the DNA. TRBV21-1 is a listed pseudogene. CDR3 length: 19 residues. The CDR3, as DNA: TGTGCCAGCAGCAAACGAGGACAGGGGACGGTATATAGCAATCAGCCCCAGCATTTT. This codes for CASSKRGQGTVYSNQPQHF.

This rearrangement joins TRBV6-1 to TRBJ2-1; D is perhaps TRBD1 (6 bases). The CDR3 covers 12 residues. CDR1 and CDR2 (germline): MNHNS, SASEGT. Trimming cost V 4 bases and J 7 bases, with 8 bases left between them. CDR3: CASSARGNEQFF. Here the CDR3 DNA reads TGTGCCAGCAGTGCGAGGGGGAATGAGCAGTTCTTC.

This chain links TRBV7-9 with TRBJ1-1; possible D gene TRBD1, 5 bases. Trimming removed 5 bases from V and 0 bases from J, with 16 bases in between. This CDR3 has 16 residues. The germline V gene encodes CDR1 SEHNR and CDR2 FQNEAQ (reference sequence). CDR3 sequence (DNA): TGTGCCAGCAGCCCGATGGGGCAGGGCATGAACACTGAAGCTTTCTTT. It yields the protein CASSPMGQGMNTEAFF.

The chain links TRBV27 to TRBJ2-1; 7 nucleotides agree with TRBD2. Germline trimming cut 2 bases from V and 0 bases from J; bases unmatched to any gene: 1. Germline values: CDR1 MNHEY, CDR2 SMNVEV (reference sequence). The CDR3 spans 15 residues. The CDR3 spells CASSLGEGSYNEQFF. CDR3 bases: TGTGCCAGCAGTTTAGGGGAGGGCTCCTACAATGAGCAGTTCTTC.

There are a few counts of this clone. This chain connects TRBV6-5 to TRBJ2-6; D uncertain. CDR3 length equals 13 residues. Trimming shortened V by 6 bases and J by 0 bases, and 3 bases separated the two germline ends. Germline CDR1 is MNHEY and CDR2 is SVGAGI. DNA of the CDR3: TGTGCCAGCAGGGCCTCTGGGGCCAACGTCCTGACTTTC. Encoded protein: CASRASGANVLTF.

The J gene is TRBJ2-2, the V gene TRBV19, with TRBD1 matching over 8 bases. Germline CDR1 reads LNHDA; CDR2 reads SQIVND (reference sequence). The CDR3 has 16 amino acids. The trim removed 9 bases at V and 6 bases at J, leaving 15 bases unmatched. In DNA form, the CDR3 reads TGTGCCAGCCTGCCGCAGAGGACAGGGAAATCCGGGGAGCTGTTTTTT. Its translation is CASLPQRTGKSGELFF.

This clone was observed once. The J gene is TRBJ1-5, the V gene TRBV5-1, with D hard to call. Germline V gene lookup returns CDR1 SGHRS and CDR2 YFSETQ. CDR3 length equals 13 residues. V gave up 5 bases and J gave up 0 bases, with 6 bases separating them. The CDR3 is CASRDNSNQPQHF. In nucleotides, the CDR3 is TGCGCCAGCAGAGACAATAGCAATCAGCCCCAGCATTTT. Variable domain in full (rest from reference TRBV5-1 and TRBJ1-5): KAGVTQTPRYLIKTRGQQVTLSCSPISGHRSVSWYQQTPGQGLQFLFEYFSETQRNKGNFPGRFSGRQFSNSRSEMNVSTLELGDSALYLCASRDNSNQPQHFGDGTRLSIL.

There are a few counts of this clone. This rearrangement joins TRBV6-5 to TRBJ1-6; TRBD1 might be the D (5 bases). The CDR3 is 16 residues long. V lost 0 bases, J lost 10 bases, and 16 bases lay in between. In germline, CDR1 is MNHEY, CDR2 SVGAGI. CDR3 protein: CASSYSMQGSGSPLHF. The CDR3 DNA reads TGTGCCAGCAGTTACTCGATGCAGGGTTCCGGCTCACCCCTCCACTTT.

This chain uses TRBV6-1 with TRBJ1-3; D unresolved. Per the germline V gene, CDR1 is MNHNS and CDR2 is SASEGT. The CDR3 totals 15 residues. Trimming took 4 bases from V and 0 from J, leaving 10 bases between them. CDR3: CASSVQVVSGNTIYF. The CDR3 DNA sequence: TGTGCCAGCAGTGTTCAGGTCGTCTCTGGAAACACCATATATTTT.

The chain recombines TRBV2 with TRBJ1-2; TRBD1 matches at 10 bases. This CDR3 is built from 16 residues. Germline CDR1 SNHLY, CDR2 FYNNEI. Trimming took 2 bases from V and 1 from J; bases not matched to a gene: 4. Here the CDR3 DNA reads TGTGCCAGCAGTGAAAGGACAGGGGGGCATAACTATGGCTACACCTTC. Amino acids: CASSERTGGHNYGYTF.